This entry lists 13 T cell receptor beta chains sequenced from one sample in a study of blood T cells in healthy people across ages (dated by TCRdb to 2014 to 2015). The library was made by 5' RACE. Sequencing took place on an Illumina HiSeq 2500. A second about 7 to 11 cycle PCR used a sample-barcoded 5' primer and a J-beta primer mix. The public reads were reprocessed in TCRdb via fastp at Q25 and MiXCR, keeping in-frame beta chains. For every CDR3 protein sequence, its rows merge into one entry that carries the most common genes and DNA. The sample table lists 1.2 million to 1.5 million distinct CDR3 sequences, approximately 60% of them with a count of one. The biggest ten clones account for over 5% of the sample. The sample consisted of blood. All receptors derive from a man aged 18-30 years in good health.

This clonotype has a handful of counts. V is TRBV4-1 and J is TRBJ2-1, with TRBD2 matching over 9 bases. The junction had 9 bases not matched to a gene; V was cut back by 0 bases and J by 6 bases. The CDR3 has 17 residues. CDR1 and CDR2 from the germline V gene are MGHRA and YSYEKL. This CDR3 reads CASSQDPYGGGANEQFF. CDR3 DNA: TGCGCCAGCAGCCAAGATCCTTATGGCGGGGGGGCCAATGAGCAGTTCTTC.

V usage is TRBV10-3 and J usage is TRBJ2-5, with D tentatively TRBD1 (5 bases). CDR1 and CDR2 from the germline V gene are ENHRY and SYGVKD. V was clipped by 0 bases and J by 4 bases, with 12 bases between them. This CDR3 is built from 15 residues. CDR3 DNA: TGTGCCATCAGTGAGTCCAGTGTGACAGCAGAGACCCAGTACTTC. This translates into CAISESSVTAETQYF.

The CDR3 protein is CASSWGLVPGNEQFF. CDR3 nucleotide sequence: TGTGCCAGCAGCTGGGGACTGGTTCCGGGCAATGAGCAGTTCTTC. J is TRBJ2-1 and V is TRBV5-4; D perhaps matches TRBD2 (6 bases). Germline assignment: CDR1 SGHNT and CDR2 YYREEE (reference sequence). V gave up 3 bases and J gave up 6 bases, with 16 bases separating them. This CDR3 has 15 amino acids.

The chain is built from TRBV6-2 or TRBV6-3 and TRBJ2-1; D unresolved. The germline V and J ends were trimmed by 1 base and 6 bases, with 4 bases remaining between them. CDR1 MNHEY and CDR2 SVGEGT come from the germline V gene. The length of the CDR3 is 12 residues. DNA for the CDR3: TGTGCCAGCAGTTACTTCCCCAATGAGCAGTTCTTC. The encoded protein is CASSYFPNEQFF.

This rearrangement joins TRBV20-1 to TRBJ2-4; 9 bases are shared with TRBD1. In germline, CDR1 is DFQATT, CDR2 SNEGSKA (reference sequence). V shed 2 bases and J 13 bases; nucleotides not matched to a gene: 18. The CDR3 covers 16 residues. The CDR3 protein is CSARRSLERQGGKQYF. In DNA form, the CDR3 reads TGCAGTGCTAGAAGGTCCCTGGAACGACAGGGGGGGAAGCAGTACTTC.

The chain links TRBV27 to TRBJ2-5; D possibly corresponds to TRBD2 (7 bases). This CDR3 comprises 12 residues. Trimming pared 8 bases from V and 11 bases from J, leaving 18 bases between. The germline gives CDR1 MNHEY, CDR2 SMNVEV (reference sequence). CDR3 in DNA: TGTGCCAGCGGCTCCTCCGGGGGGCAGCAGTACTTC. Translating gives CASGSSGGQQYF.

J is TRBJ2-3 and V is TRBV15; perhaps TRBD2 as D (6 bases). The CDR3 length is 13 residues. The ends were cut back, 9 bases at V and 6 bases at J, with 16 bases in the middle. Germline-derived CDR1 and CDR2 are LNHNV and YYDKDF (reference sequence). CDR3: CATVGGMRDTQYF. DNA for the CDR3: TGTGCCACTGTTGGGGGGATGAGGGATACGCAGTATTTT.

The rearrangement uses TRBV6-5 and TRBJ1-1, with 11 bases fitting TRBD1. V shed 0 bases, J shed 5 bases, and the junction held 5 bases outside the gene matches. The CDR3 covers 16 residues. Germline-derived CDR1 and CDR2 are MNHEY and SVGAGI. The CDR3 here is CASSYSRDRGMTEAFF. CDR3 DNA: TGTGCCAGCAGTTACTCGCGGGACAGGGGGATGACTGAAGCTTTCTTT.

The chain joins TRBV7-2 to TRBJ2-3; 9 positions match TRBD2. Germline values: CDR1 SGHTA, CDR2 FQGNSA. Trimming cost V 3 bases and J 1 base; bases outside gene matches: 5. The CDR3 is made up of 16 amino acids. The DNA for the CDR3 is TGTGCCAGCAGCTTGCCTCCTAGCGGGGGCACAGATACGCAGTATTTT. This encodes CASSLPPSGGTDTQYF.

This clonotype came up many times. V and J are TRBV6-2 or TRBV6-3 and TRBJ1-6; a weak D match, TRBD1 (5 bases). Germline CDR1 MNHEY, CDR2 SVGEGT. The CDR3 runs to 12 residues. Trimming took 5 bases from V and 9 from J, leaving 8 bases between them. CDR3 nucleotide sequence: TGTGCCAGCAGTCGACAGTTTTCACCCCTCCACTTT. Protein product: CASSRQFSPLHF.

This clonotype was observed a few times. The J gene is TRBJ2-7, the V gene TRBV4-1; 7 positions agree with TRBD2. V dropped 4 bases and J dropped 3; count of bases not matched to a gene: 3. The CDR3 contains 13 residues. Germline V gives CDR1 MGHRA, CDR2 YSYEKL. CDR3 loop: CASSRTSDYEQYF. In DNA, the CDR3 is TGCGCCAGCAGCCGTACTAGCGACTACGAGCAGTACTTC.

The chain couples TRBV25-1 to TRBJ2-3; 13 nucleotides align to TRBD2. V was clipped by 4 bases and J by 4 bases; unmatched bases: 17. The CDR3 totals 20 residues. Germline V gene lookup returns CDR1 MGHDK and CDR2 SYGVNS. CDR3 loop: CASSGPQTGGLAGVSDTQYF. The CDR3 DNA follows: TGTGCCAGCAGTGGACCCCAGACAGGTGGACTAGCGGGAGTCTCAGATACGCAGTATTTT.

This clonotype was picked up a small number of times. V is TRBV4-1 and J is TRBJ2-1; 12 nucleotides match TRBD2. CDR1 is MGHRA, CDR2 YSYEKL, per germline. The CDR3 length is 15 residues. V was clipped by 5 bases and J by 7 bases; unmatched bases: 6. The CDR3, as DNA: TGCGCCAGCAGCGACAGACTAGCGGGAGTTAATGAGCAGTTCTTC. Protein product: CASSDRLAGVNEQFF.